Listed below are T cell receptor beta chains from one sample, sequenced in a study of shared clonotypes between healthy human individuals. Assay: immunoSEQ multiplex PCR; the TCRdb copy retains only in-frame clones and omits some. This sample has approximately 530,000 clones, with roughly 95% found just once. The sequenced sample was naive CD4+ T cells sorted from blood. These TCRs come from a woman aged 25 to 39 in good health. The CDR3 runs from the conserved cysteine through the conserved F or W. The order of the fields is clone size, D gene, V gene, J gene, CDR3 DNA, CDR3 protein. The D gene is left open where the match is weak. Clone size is given for some rows only: seen once, a few or many times, or a class if the clone is expanded.

NA	TRBD2	TRBV9	TRBJ2-7	TGTGCCAGCAGCCCCCGCAGGGCTAGCGGGAGGTACGAGCAGTACTTC	CASSPRRASGRYEQYF
NA	NA	TRBV15	TRBJ2-7	TGTGCCACCAGCAGAGAAGAATTCGTGGAGCAGTACTTC	CATSREEFVEQYF
NA	NA	TRBV28	TRBJ2-2	TGTGCCAGCAGTTTATCCTGGACCCACACCGGGGAGCTGTTTTTT	CASSLSWTHTGELFF
NA	NA	TRBV29-1	TRBJ2-3	TGCAGCGCCTTCGGGAGTCTTGCAGATACGCAGTATTTT	CSAFGSLADTQYF
NA	NA	TRBV6-1	TRBJ1-4	TGTGCCAGCAGTACGGCTGAGAATAATGAAAAACTGTTTTTT	CASSTAENNEKLFF
NA	NA	TRBV7-2	TRBJ2-6	TGTGCCAGCAGCTTAGGCGCGAGCTCTGGGGCCAACGTCCTGACTTTC	CASSLGASSGANVLTF
NA	NA	TRBV6-6	TRBJ1-2	TGTGCCAGCAGCAAATATGGCTACACCTTC	CASSKYGYTF
NA	TRBD1	TRBV7-2	TRBJ2-1	TGTGCCAGCAGCTCAAGAGGGGACAGGAGAAATGAGCAGTTCTTC	CASSSRGDRRNEQFF
NA	NA	TRBV6-5	TRBJ2-1	TGTGCCAGCAGTAACACCTACAATGAGCAGTTCTTC	CASSNTYNEQFF
NA	NA	TRBV19	TRBJ2-3	TGTGCCAGTAGTGCTGAGAGAGGATTTAGAGATACGCAGTATTTT	CASSAERGFRDTQYF
NA	NA	TRBV18	TRBJ2-7	TGTGCCAGCTCCCCTCGTGTCGGGCAACAGAGCTACGAGCAGTACTTC	CASSPRVGQQSYEQYF
NA	NA	TRBV28	TRBJ2-1	TGTGCCAGCAGTGGTAGTCCGATGAATGAGCAGTTCTTC	CASSGSPMNEQFF
NA	NA	TRBV15	TRBJ2-5	TGTGCCACCAGCAGAGATTTGGCAGAGGAGACCCAGTACTTC	CATSRDLAEETQYF
NA	TRBD1	TRBV2	TRBJ1-5	TGTGCCAGCAGCGGGACAGGGGAAAATCAGCCCCAGCATTTT	CASSGTGENQPQHF
NA	NA	TRBV29-1	TRBJ2-3	TGCAGCGTTGAGGCCTCCGGGACCCTAGTCACAGATACGCAGTATTTT	CSVEASGTLVTDTQYF
NA	TRBD2	TRBV7-9	TRBJ2-1	TGTGCCAGCAGCAGACTAGCGAGTTTTCATGAGCAGTTCTTC	CASSRLASFHEQFF
NA	TRBD2	TRBV28	TRBJ2-4	TGTGCCAGCAGTCCAGCGGGAGGGGAGAAAAACATTCAGTACTTC	CASSPAGGEKNIQYF
NA	NA	TRBV2	TRBJ1-2	TGTGCCAGCAGTCGCATGCAGAACTATGGCTACACCTTC	CASSRMQNYGYTF
NA	NA	TRBV5-6	TRBJ2-7	TGTGCCAGCTGGAGATTAGGCTCCTACGAGCAGTACTTC	CASWRLGSYEQYF
NA	NA	TRBV5-1	TRBJ1-1	TGCGCCAGCAGCTTGTGGGGACCAACAGGAGAAGCTTTCTTT	CASSLWGPTGEAFF
NA	NA	TRBV7-3	TRBJ2-3	TGTGCCAGCAGTTTTAACCAAGATACGCAGTATTTT	CASSFNQDTQYF
NA	TRBD2	TRBV30	TRBJ2-1	TGTGCCTGGAGGCGGGGGAGTTACAATGAGCAGTTCTTC	CAWRRGSYNEQFF
once	NA	TRBV9	TRBJ1-4	TGTGCCAGCAGCGTAGTAGAGAGGAATGGGAGGCAGCTTATCTCTAATGAAAAACTGTTTTTT	CASSVVERNGRQLISNEKLFF
NA	NA	TRBV5-6	TRBJ2-5	TGTGCCAGCAGCTTGTTCTTGACTCGGACCGAAGAGACCCAGTACTTC	CASSLFLTRTEETQYF
NA	NA	TRBV18	TRBJ2-7	TGTGCCAGCTCACCACCGTCCCCGAAGGACGAGCAGTACTTC	CASSPPSPKDEQYF
few	NA	TRBV6-5	TRBJ1-1	TGTGCCAGCTCAGCCAGGGGAACTGAAGCTTTCTTT	CASSARGTEAFF
NA	NA	TRBV29-1	TRBJ2-3	TGCAGCGTTGCAGAGAGCACAGATACGCAGTATTTT	CSVAESTDTQYF
NA	NA	TRBV10-3	TRBJ1-1	TGTGCCATCAGTGAGTCAACGGACAGCACTGAAGCTTTCTTT	CAISESTDSTEAFF
NA	NA	TRBV2	TRBJ1-1	TGTGCCTCCACAGGGCTGACTGAAGCTTTCTTT	CASTGLTEAFF
NA	TRBD2	TRBV4-1	TRBJ2-2	TGCGCCAGCAGCTTTTCTAAACTAGCGGGAGAGGGGATCACCGGGGAGCTGTTTTTT	CASSFSKLAGEGITGELFF
NA	TRBD1	TRBV19	TRBJ2-6	TGTGCCAGTAGTAAGAAGACCGGGACAGACTCTGGGGCCAACGTCCTGACTTTC	CASSKKTGTDSGANVLTF
NA	NA	TRBV28	TRBJ2-7	TGTGCCAGCAGTACACAAAACTACGAGCAGTACTTC	CASSTQNYEQYF
NA	TRBD2	TRBV9	TRBJ2-1	TGTGCCAGCAGCGTAGCAATCCCCCGGACTAGCGGGAGATTACATGAGCAGTTCTTC	CASSVAIPRTSGRLHEQFF
once	NA	TRBV11-3	TRBJ2-6	TGTGCCAGCAGTCGCAGTTACTCTGGGGCCAACGTCCTGACTTTC	CASSRSYSGANVLTF
NA	TRBD1	TRBV6-5	TRBJ2-3	TGTGCCAGCAGTTTTGAGGGGGCGCGGACAGATACGCAGTATTTT	CASSFEGARTDTQYF
NA	NA	TRBV28	TRBJ1-1	TGTGCCAGCAGAGCGACCTTAGGGAGCACTGAAGCTTTCTTT	CASRATLGSTEAFF
NA	NA	TRBV29-1	TRBJ2-7	TGCAGCGTTAGGGGGGGCTACGAGCAGTACTTC	CSVRGGYEQYF
NA	NA	TRBV13	TRBJ2-1	TGTGCCAGCAGCTTTTTTACTCATTCCTACAATGAGCAGTTCTTC	CASSFFTHSYNEQFF
once	TRBD1	TRBV18	TRBJ1-4	TGTGCCAGCTCACTCAGGGGGCTTGGTGAAAAACTGTTTTTT	CASSLRGLGEKLFF